A single sample is the source of the 32 T cell receptor beta chains below, sequenced in a study of STAT5B mutations in CD4+ large granular lymphocyte leukemia. The protocol was immunoSEQ multiplex PCR, while the TCRdb copy is restricted to in-frame clones and leaves out a portion. This sample carries tens of thousands of clones, about four fifths of them seen once, and the ten largest clones take 3.5% to 4%. Sample: CD4+ T cells from blood buffy coats. These receptors all come from a human donor in good health.

The chain carries TRBV18 and TRBJ1-1; TRBD1 matches 8 bases. V was clipped by 0 bases and J by 5 bases; unmatched bases: 2. CDR1 and CDR2 (germline): KGHSH, LQKENI. The CDR3 runs to 14 residues. The CDR3 loop reads CASSPPTGGTEAFF. In DNA, the CDR3 is TGTGCCAGCTCACCACCCACAGGGGGGACTGAAGCTTTCTTT. The complete variable domain, with remaining parts taken from reference TRBV18 and TRBJ1-1, reads NAGVMQNPRHLVRRRGQEARLRCSPMKGHSHVYWYRQLPEEGLKFMVYLQKENIIDESGMPKERFSAEFPKEGPSILRIQQVVRGDSAAYFCASSPPTGGTEAFFGQGTRLTVV.

The V gene is TRBV4-2, the J gene TRBJ2-7, with D possibly TRBD2 on 5 matching bases. Trimming left V 4 bases short and J 6 bases short, with 10 bases between. CDR1 LGHNA and CDR2 YNFKEQ come from the germline V gene. This CDR3 is built from 12 residues. CDR3 amino acids: CASSPSNGEQYF. The CDR3 region has the DNA TGTGCCAGCAGCCCTAGCAACGGCGAGCAGTACTTC.

The genes are TRBV10-1 and TRBJ1-2, with 8 bases matching TRBD1. V dropped 3 bases and J dropped 8; count of bases not matched to a gene: 14. Germline values: CDR1 WNHNN, CDR2 SYGVQD (reference sequence). The CDR3 sequence is 16 residues long. CDR3 nucleotides: TGCGCCAGCAGTGAAAGAAGGTCCAGGGGGCTAAAGGGCTACACCTTC. Translated: CASSERRSRGLKGYTF.

CDR3 in amino acids: CASSQGTITDTQYF. The CDR3, as DNA: TGTGCCAGCAGCCAAGGGACCATCACAGATACGCAGTATTTT. The V and J genes are TRBV4-2 and TRBJ2-3; no definite D call. Trimming pared 1 base from V and 2 bases from J, leaving 7 bases between. Per the germline V gene, CDR1 is LGHNA and CDR2 is YNFKEQ. This CDR3 spans 14 amino acids.

V usage is TRBV6-4 and J usage is TRBJ2-6, with 7 bases matching TRBD1. CDR1 and CDR2 (germline): MRHNA, SNTAGT. The V gene end was trimmed by 0 bases and the J gene end by 0 bases; junction bases not matched to a gene: 11. This CDR3 contains 20 residues. This CDR3 reads CASSDSLYRDRSSGANVLTF. The CDR3 DNA sequence: TGTGCCAGCAGTGACTCACTTTACCGGGACAGAAGCTCTGGGGCCAACGTCCTGACTTTC.

The V call is TRBV19, the J call TRBJ2-3; 14 bases are a match to TRBD2. V lost 3 bases to trimming and J lost 2 bases; unmatched junction nucleotides: 1. The CDR3 spans 16 residues. Germline values: CDR1 LNHDA, CDR2 SQIVND (reference sequence). The CDR3, as DNA: TGTGCCAGTAGTATGGGACTAGCGGGGGCCACAGATACGCAGTATTTT. Amino acids: CASSMGLAGATDTQYF.

V usage is TRBV14 and J usage is TRBJ2-1, with D possibly being TRBD2 (6 bases). The CDR3 runs 16 residues. Germline V CDR1 and CDR2: SGHDN, FVKESK. With 1 base removed from V and 1 base from J, the gap between germline ends came to 11 bases. As DNA, the CDR3 is TGTGCCAGCAGCCAAGCGGGCGGGATATCCTACAATGAGCAGTTCTTC. Translated: CASSQAGGISYNEQFF.

The rearrangement joins TRBV29-1 to TRBJ1-1; TRBD1 might be the D (6 bases). This CDR3 spans 12 amino acids. The germline gives CDR1 SQVTM, CDR2 ANQGSEA. The germline V and J ends were trimmed by 8 bases and 5 bases, with 15 bases remaining between them. CDR3: CSWRGIGTEAFF. CDR3 DNA: TGCAGCTGGAGGGGGATAGGGACTGAAGCTTTCTTT. Full variable domain (rest looked up from reference TRBV29-1 and TRBJ1-1): SAVISQKPSRDICQRGTSLTIQCQVDSQVTMMFWYRQQPGQSLTLIATANQGSEATYESGFVIDKFPISRPNLTFSTLTVSNMSPEDSSIYLCSWRGIGTEAFFGQGTRLTVV.

The chain combines TRBV7-9 with TRBJ2-3; the match to TRBD2 covers 9 bases. CDR3 size: 16 residues. CDR1 is SEHNR and CDR2 is FQNEAQ in the germline V gene (reference sequence). V was pared by 5 bases and J by 4 bases, with 10 bases of the junction left unmatched. CDR3 nucleotides: TGTGCCAGCAGCCCCCGGCTAGCGGGATCCCCAGATACGCAGTATTTT. Its translation: CASSPRLAGSPDTQYF. Filled out from reference TRBV7-9 and TRBJ2-3, the complete variable domain reads DTGVSQNPRHKITKRGQNVTFRCDPISEHNRLYWYRQTLGQGPEFLTYFQNEAQLEKSRLLSDRFSAERPKGSFSTLEIQRTEQGDSAMYLCASSPRLAGSPDTQYFGPGTRLTVL.

This clone was detected once. The J gene is TRBJ1-1, the V gene TRBV7-7; D is ambiguous. CDR1 is SSHAT, CDR2 FNYEAQ, per germline (reference sequence). V dropped 5 bases and J dropped 2 bases, with 9 bases sitting between them. The CDR3 has 13 residues. CDR3 amino acids: CASSADHNTEAFF. The CDR3 bases are TGTGCCAGCAGCGCAGACCATAACACTGAAGCTTTCTTT.

The chain uses TRBV10-3 and TRBJ1-4; D ambiguous. There are 15 residues in the CDR3. Trimming removed 0 bases from V and 7 bases from J, with 12 bases in between. CDR1 and CDR2 from the germline V gene are ENHRY and SYGVKD. Here the CDR3 reads CAISESPGNGEKLFF. The CDR3 DNA reads as TGTGCCATCAGTGAGTCACCGGGGAACGGTGAAAAACTGTTTTTT.

This clone has just a few counts. The CDR3 reads CASRGISGNTIYF. CDR3 coding DNA: TGTGCCAGCAGGGGCATCTCTGGAAACACCATATATTTT. The V call is TRBV5-6, the J call TRBJ1-3; D is unclear. The CDR3 sequence is 13 residues long. The germline CDR1 and CDR2 sequences are SGHDT and YYEEEE. Trimming took 5 bases from V and 0 from J, leaving 6 bases between them.

The chain recombines TRBV6-6 with TRBJ1-5; the match to TRBD1 covers 8 bases. This CDR3 comprises 14 residues. Germline CDR1 reads MNHNY; CDR2 reads SVGAGI (reference sequence). J was trimmed by 6 bases and V by 4 bases; bases with no gene match: 5. DNA of the CDR3: TGTGCCAGCAGTTTGGGGCAGGGGGCTCAGCCCCAGCATTTT. This codes for CASSLGQGAQPQHF.

The chain couples TRBV28 to TRBJ2-3; D is undetermined. Germline V gene lookup returns CDR1 MDHEN and CDR2 SYDVKM. The V gene lost 3 bases and the J gene lost 0 bases, with 10 bases spanning the gap. The CDR3 contains 15 residues. Here the CDR3 reads CASSFPGPSTDTQYF. In DNA, the CDR3 is TGTGCCAGCAGTTTCCCCGGCCCTAGCACAGATACGCAGTATTTT.

The count of this clone is one. The V gene is TRBV29-1, the J gene TRBJ2-2; D remains ambiguous. The CDR3 totals 17 residues. V lost 1 base, J lost 2 bases, and 17 bases lay in between. Germline V gene sequence: CDR1 SQVTM, CDR2 ANQGSEA. CDR3 in amino acids: CSVEVHPSPINTGELFF. The CDR3 DNA is TGCAGCGTTGAAGTCCACCCCAGCCCCATCAACACCGGGGAGCTGTTTTTT.

This chain links TRBV10-3 with TRBJ1-1; 7 nucleotides agree with TRBD1. Germline CDR1 reads ENHRY; CDR2 reads SYGVKD. CDR3 size: 15 residues. V dropped 11 bases and J dropped 4; count of bases not matched to a gene: 16. The CDR3 sequence: CASWWAQGMSTEAFF. The CDR3 DNA follows: TGTGCCTCCTGGTGGGCACAGGGGATGAGCACTGAAGCTTTCTTT.

This clone was observed once. The rearrangement links TRBV11-2 to TRBJ2-2, with 13 positions matching TRBD2. CDR1 and CDR2 (germline): SGHAT, FQNNGV. The V gene end was trimmed by 5 bases and the J gene end by 5 bases; junction bases not matched to a gene: 8. The CDR3 runs 17 residues. The CDR3 reads CASSGRTSGRRTGELFF. The CDR3 DNA reads TGTGCCAGCAGCGGTAGGACTAGCGGGAGACGGACCGGGGAGCTGTTTTTT.

V and J are TRBV19 and TRBJ1-5, with D unresolved. V was pared by 3 bases and J by 5 bases, with 11 bases between. This CDR3 has 14 amino acids. CDR1 and CDR2 (germline): LNHDA, SQIVND (reference sequence). CDR3 region: CASSINRGYQPQHF. The CDR3 DNA is TGTGCCAGTAGTATTAATCGGGGTTATCAGCCCCAGCATTTT.

This rearrangement joins TRBV11-3 to TRBJ2-3, with 9 bases identical to TRBD2. Germline V gene sequence: CDR1 SGHNT, CDR2 YENEEA. The CDR3 loop spans 17 amino acids. Trimming cost V 1 base and J 2 bases; bases outside gene matches: 7. As DNA, the CDR3 is TGTGCCAGCAGCTTAGGAATGACTAGCGGTTCCACAGATACGCAGTATTTT. Amino acid sequence: CASSLGMTSGSTDTQYF.

The chain has TRBV5-4 and TRBJ2-3; the D is unclear. The CDR3 contains 12 residues. Germline-derived CDR1 and CDR2 are SGHNT and YYREEE (reference sequence). The V end was cut by 4 bases, the J end by 4 bases, with 7 bases between. The CDR3, as DNA: TGTGCCAGCAGCCCCCTGCCAGATACGCAGTATTTT. It translates to CASSPLPDTQYF. Using reference TRBV5-4 and TRBJ2-3 for the parts outside the CDR3, the full variable domain is ETGVTQSPTHLIKTRGQQVTLRCSSQSGHNTVSWYQQALGQGPQFIFQYYREEENGRGNFPPRFSGLQFPNYSSELNVNALELDDSALYLCASSPLPDTQYFGPGTRLTVL.

The chain uses TRBV19 and TRBJ2-3, with TRBD1 as a possible D gene (6 bases). Germline V gives CDR1 LNHDA, CDR2 SQIVND (reference sequence). This CDR3 comprises 15 residues. Trimming took off 5 bases at V and 2 bases at J, with 14 bases between the two ends. CDR3 in DNA: TGTGCCAGTAGTCCTACAGGGATATCCACAGATACGCAGTATTTT. Translating gives CASSPTGISTDTQYF.

This chain uses TRBV28 with TRBJ1-2; D unresolved. This CDR3 is built from 14 residues. V was cut by 5 bases and J by 4 bases, with 14 bases left in between. Germline V gene sequence: CDR1 MDHEN, CDR2 SYDVKM. CDR3 protein: CASSNAVVSYGYTF. CDR3 DNA: TGTGCCAGCAGTAACGCCGTGGTTAGCTATGGCTACACCTTC.

The J gene is TRBJ1-2, the V gene TRBV29-1, with 7 bases matching TRBD1. The J segment lost 5 bases and the V segment lost 6 bases, leaving 6 bases of the junction unmatched. There are 12 residues in the CDR3. CDR1 is SQVTM, CDR2 ANQGSEA, per germline. As DNA, the CDR3 is TGCAGCGTAGGACAGGCGACTTATGGCTACACCTTC. It translates to CSVGQATYGYTF.

The DNA for the CDR3 is TGTGCCAGCAGTTTGGGGATCAGGGACAGGGTGGACGAGCAGTACTTC. Its translation: CASSLGIRDRVDEQYF. The gene calls are TRBV28 and TRBJ2-7, with 9 nucleotides matching TRBD1. Germline V gene lookup returns CDR1 MDHEN and CDR2 SYDVKM. CDR3 length: 16 residues. J was trimmed by 5 bases and V by 3 bases; bases with no gene match: 11.

This clone came up once. The chain couples TRBV7-6 to TRBJ2-1; TRBD2 agrees at 9 bases. The CDR3 totals 18 residues. Germline lookup yields CDR1 SGHVS and CDR2 FNYEAQ. The V and J ends lost 1 base and 5 bases, in that order; junction bases with no gene match: 12. CDR3 nucleotides: TGTGCCAGCAGCTTAGTGGCCGCGGGGGGGTTGAATAACAATGAGCAGTTCTTC. Protein: CASSLVAAGGLNNNEQFF.

The rearrangement joins TRBV5-1 to TRBJ2-2; D gene uncertain. This CDR3 spans 14 amino acids. CDR1 is SGHRS, CDR2 YFSETQ, per germline. V was clipped by 4 bases and J by 0 bases, with 7 bases between them. CDR3 sequence reads: CASSLPSNTGELFF. The CDR3, as DNA: TGCGCCAGCAGCCTCCCCTCGAACACCGGGGAGCTGTTTTTT.

The chain recombines TRBV18 with TRBJ2-7; 9 nucleotides align to TRBD2. Unmatched junction bases numbered 10, after V lost 4 bases and J lost 0 bases. The CDR3 has 17 amino acids. CDR1 is KGHSH and CDR2 is LQKENI in the germline V gene. Here the CDR3 DNA reads TGTGCCAGCTCACTGCGAGCAAGCGGGGGGAGCTCCTACGAGCAGTACTTC. As protein: CASSLRASGGSSYEQYF.

The V and J genes are TRBV5-1 and TRBJ2-2, with a tentative D call TRBD1 (6 bases). This CDR3 spans 16 amino acids. Germline V gene data show CDR1 as SGHRS and CDR2 as YFSETQ. V shed 3 bases and J shed 5 bases, with 17 bases lying between them. CDR3 sequence (DNA): TGCGCCAGCAGCTGGAACAGGGATTTGAGGACCGGGGAGCTGTTTTTT. It encodes CASSWNRDLRTGELFF.

This clone was found a few times. The genes are TRBV30 and TRBJ1-4; D is unresolved. The CDR3 sequence is 14 residues long. V was pared by 2 bases and J by 4 bases, with 11 bases between. Germline V gene data show CDR1 as GTSNPN and CDR2 as SVGIG (reference sequence). The CDR3, as DNA: TGTGCCTGGAGTTACACCCCGGTTAATGAAAAACTGTTTTTT. This codes for CAWSYTPVNEKLFF.

The table lists this clone with a count of one. The chain couples TRBV28 to TRBJ1-1, with unresolved D. CDR1 MDHEN and CDR2 SYDVKM come from the germline V gene. V lost 6 bases, J lost 10 bases, and 12 bases lay in between. This CDR3 region has 11 residues. CDR3: CASRTGRAAFF. The CDR3 DNA reads as TGTGCCAGCAGGACCGGGAGGGCAGCTTTCTTT.

This clone turned up a few times. This chain uses TRBV7-2 with TRBJ1-6; no clear D. Trimming removed 2 bases at V and 4 bases at J, with 0 bases between. Germline V gene sequence: CDR1 SGHTA, CDR2 FQGNSA. The CDR3 has 12 residues. CDR3 residues: CASSLYNSPLHF. The CDR3 bases are TGTGCCAGCAGCTTATATAATTCACCCCTCCACTTT.

The rearrangement joins TRBV19 to TRBJ2-2; the match to TRBD1 covers 9 bases. The CDR3 totals 14 residues. Trimming cost V 9 bases and J 6 bases; bases outside gene matches: 8. CDR1 and CDR2 (germline): LNHDA, SQIVND (reference sequence). The CDR3 region is CASGGQGFAGELFF. For the CDR3, the DNA is TGTGCCAGCGGGGGACAGGGTTTCGCCGGGGAGCTGTTTTTT.